Sequencing of this T cell receptor (beta chain) was carried out in a study of response to subunit inactivated influenza vaccine. The CDR3 length is 11 residues. The germline V gene encodes CDR1 LGHDT and CDR2 YNNKEL (reference sequence). Trimming cost V 1 base and J 13 bases, with 5 bases left between them. Comment on this clonotype: Antigen: not known.

Each CDR3 protein gets one entry after TCRdb re-called the RT-PCR reads with MiXCR. The sample consists of roughly 780,000 distinct CDR3 sequences, 15% to 20% of them appearing once. Findings of the study overall: The authors offered the suggestion that each seasonal influenza vaccination recruits few new T cells.

V is TRBV3-1 and J is TRBJ1-6; no clear D gene. The sample consisted of PBMCs from blood, taken more than 4 days after vaccination. The clonotype was recovered from a middle-aged man who received an inactivated influenza vaccine. CDR3 nucleotide sequence: TGTGCCAGCAGCCAAGGAGGGCCCCTCCACTTT. Encoded protein: CASSQGGPLHF.